A single T cell receptor beta chain is shown here with its context. Per the original data handling: Estimated nucleated cell counts came from reference gene primer amplification. Sequencing was performed with immunoSEQ multiplex PCR; in TCRdb, only in-frame clones are kept and a portion is missing. That table supplies the V and J calls and clone size; D and trimming were determined from the DNA. The sample holds about 55,000 clones, about 85% seen once. With 0 bases clipped from V and 6 bases from J, the junction kept 5 bases outside the gene matches. Germline V gene sequence: CDR1 SGDLS, CDR2 YYNGEE. The CDR3 totals 14 residues. The data are from a study of blood T cell repertoires in COVID-19. Study summary: Acute and convalescent COVID-19 samples came from the United States, Italy and Spain. The analysed material was cDNA or gDNA that came from T cells, B-cell-depleted T cells, or PBMCs.

This rearrangement joins TRBV9 to TRBJ1-2; TRBD1 agrees at 7 bases. The TCR comes from a human donor in a cohort sampled during active COVID-19. The sequenced sample consisted of peripheral blood. The CDR3 nucleotides read TGTGCCAGCAGCGTAGACCACAGGGGCGATGGCTACACCTTC. The encoded protein is CASSVDHRGDGYTF.